The sequence of this T cell receptor beta chain was determined in a study of regulatory T cells in long-lasting Graves disease. Study-wide findings and caveats: Favored gene segments in persistent disease were TRBV28, TRBJ1-2 and TRBJ2-5.

This clonotype was detected many times. Its antigen is still unknown. Described time point: newly diagnosed GD, antithyroid drugs for less than 3 months. The TCR library was prepared using RNA isolated from PBMCs. It was by American Thyroid Association guidelines that Graves' disease was diagnosed. The V end lost 4 bases, the J end lost 7 bases, and 10 bases lay between the germline ends. CDR3 length: 12 residues. CDR1 and CDR2 from the germline V gene are ENHRY and SYGVKD. Investigators prepared the TCR beta libraries by applying iRepertoire HTBI primers and Arm-PCR of CDR3 regions. As handled by the study authors: Identified segments across samples numbered approximately 62 TRBV and approximately 13 TRBJ. TCRdb independently ran MiXCR on the multiplex PCR reads; one entry per CDR3 protein. What appears here as the V and J calls and clone size reflects TCRdb's work, not the paper's. The data show around 500,000 distinct CDR3 sequences, with 15% to 20% seen just once and 25% held by the top ten.

A further study also used this sample, focusing on T cells in Graves' hyperthyroidism and ophthalmopathy. As reported in that work: TCR CDR3 underwent first-round RT-PCR with the HTBI primer set.

Sequenced here: peripheral blood mononuclear cells (PBMCs), sampled at new diagnosis, from a patient treated with antithyroid drugs. The genes are TRBV10-3 and TRBJ1-1; no definite D call. This TCR was sampled from a woman aged 35-60 years with Graves disease. CDR3 protein: CAISANLGEAFF. The DNA of the CDR3 is TGTGCCATCAGTGCCAACCTGGGTGAAGCTTTCTTT.